These 19 T cell receptor beta chains came from one sample sequenced in a study of T-cell memory formation after mild COVID-19. MiXCR, applied by TCRdb to the 5' RACE reads, yields one record per CDR3 protein. The sample holds about 250,000 distinct CDR3 sequences, roughly 14% seen once. The material sequenced was PBMCs or a T cell subset sorted from them (not recorded which). The receptors were gathered from an adult woman who had mild COVID-19 (a few samples of this study predate the infection). Cell type and time point are not known.

This chain uses TRBV29-1 with TRBJ1-1; 7 bases line up with TRBD1. CDR3 length: 14 residues. J gave up 2 bases and V 4 bases, and 7 bases lay outside the gene matches. Germline V gene data show CDR1 as SQVTM and CDR2 as ANQGSEA. Here the CDR3 reads CSVVGTAPNTEAFF. The CDR3 nucleotides are TGCAGCGTTGTCGGGACAGCGCCAAACACTGAAGCTTTCTTT. Drawing the rest from reference TRBV29-1 and TRBJ1-1, the complete variable domain is SAVISQKPSRDICQRGTSLTIQCQVDSQVTMMFWYRQQPGQSLTLIATANQGSEATYESGFVIDKFPISRPNLTFSTLTVSNMSPEDSSIYLCSVVGTAPNTEAFFGQGTRLTVV.

This clonotype was found a few times. The chain couples TRBV5-1 to TRBJ2-7; D possibly corresponds to TRBD2 (6 bases). This CDR3 is built from 15 residues. Trimming cost V 0 bases and J 3 bases, with 13 bases left between them. Germline CDR1 is SGHRS and CDR2 is YFSETQ. CDR3 sequence (DNA): TGCGCCAGCAGCTTGGCCGGGACTTTCGTCTACGAGCAGTACTTC. Encoded protein: CASSLAGTFVYEQYF.

This clonotype was recorded many times. V gene TRBV20-1 combines with J gene TRBJ2-3; 11 bases are shared with TRBD2. Unmatched junction bases numbered 6, after V lost 3 bases and J lost 1 base. Germline CDR1 and CDR2: DFQATT and SNEGSKA (reference sequence). This CDR3 contains 16 residues. The CDR3 spells CSARSPGLAGTDTQYF. The CDR3 bases are TGCAGTGCTAGGTCGCCGGGACTAGCGGGCACAGATACGCAGTATTTT.

This CDR3 is CASSQRGRSSYEQYF. The CDR3, as DNA: TGTGCCAGCAGCCAGCGGGGCAGATCCTCCTACGAGCAGTACTTC. The chain couples TRBV7-9 to TRBJ2-7, with 7 bases identical to TRBD2. The CDR3 is 15 amino acids. The trim removed 5 bases at V and 0 bases at J, leaving 7 bases unmatched. Germline V CDR1 and CDR2: SEHNR, FQNEAQ (reference sequence).

This clonotype was counted ten times or more. This rearrangement joins TRBV7-8 to TRBJ2-3, with D maybe TRBD2 (5 bases). V gave up 1 base and J gave up 7 bases, with 21 bases separating them. The germline V gene encodes CDR1 SGHVS and CDR2 FQNEAQ. There are 17 residues in the CDR3. The CDR3 spells CASSLVVRATKKNTQYF. CDR3 sequence (DNA): TGTGCCAGCAGCTTAGTTGTGAGGGCCACGAAAAAGAATACGCAGTATTTT.

The rearrangement uses TRBV15 and TRBJ1-5; 8 nucleotides agree with TRBD1. The trim removed 5 bases at V and 8 bases at J, leaving 14 bases unmatched. This CDR3 comprises 16 residues. Germline CDR1 LNHNV, CDR2 YYDKDF (reference sequence). The CDR3 DNA is TGTGCCACCAGCTCCCGAAGGACAGGGTGGAATGAGCCCCAGCATTTT. Translating it yields CATSSRRTGWNEPQHF.

The chain combines TRBV25-1 with TRBJ2-7; 14 bases agree with TRBD2. From germline, CDR1 is MGHDK and CDR2 SYGVNS. Trimming removed 6 bases from V and 3 bases from J; junction bases left unmatched: 7. The CDR3 length is 16 residues. CDR3 loop: CASSRGTSGRLYEQYF. The CDR3 DNA follows: TGTGCCAGCAGCCGTGGGACTAGCGGGAGACTCTACGAGCAGTACTTC.

This chain links TRBV6-5 with TRBJ1-6; no reliable D call. The CDR3 is 15 residues long. In germline, CDR1 is MNHEY, CDR2 SVGAGI. Trimming pared 5 bases from V and 9 bases from J, leaving 17 bases between. This chain's CDR3 is CASSTIHSARSPLHF. The CDR3 region has the DNA TGTGCCAGCAGTACGATACACAGCGCGCGTTCACCCCTCCACTTT.

The chain joins TRBV3-1 to TRBJ1-4; D gene uncertain. The length of the CDR3 is 15 residues. V lost 4 bases and J lost 5, with 14 bases in between. Looked up from germline, CDR1 is LGHDT and CDR2 is YNNKEL (reference sequence). In DNA form, the CDR3 reads TGTGCCAGCAGCCGGACCGGTATTAGGAATGAAAAACTGTTTTTT. The encoded protein is CASSRTGIRNEKLFF.

This rearrangement joins TRBV5-1 to TRBJ2-7; 7 bases match TRBD2. With V trimmed by 0 bases and J by 4 bases, 10 bases remained unmatched. This CDR3 is 16 amino acids long. CDR1 is SGHRS, CDR2 YFSETQ, per germline. CDR3 sequence (DNA): TGCGCCAGCAGCTTGGGCTTGGGACTAAGGGTGTACGAGCAGTACTTC. It is translated as CASSLGLGLRVYEQYF.

This clonotype appeared a few times. The chain uses TRBV12-3 or TRBV12-4 and TRBJ1-2; TRBD1 aligns across 8 bases. The CDR3 runs to 15 residues. The V and J ends lost 6 bases and 5 bases, in that order; junction bases with no gene match: 11. The CDR3 loop reads CASSSSPGTGYGYTF. CDR3 in DNA: TGTGCCAGCAGCTCGAGCCCCGGGACAGGATATGGCTACACCTTC.

The J gene is TRBJ1-6, the V gene TRBV7-9; a weak D match, TRBD1 (6 bases). Germline values: CDR1 SEHNR, CDR2 FQNEAQ (reference sequence). The CDR3 length is 16 residues. Trimming shortened V by 8 bases and J by 7 bases, and 21 bases separated the two germline ends. The CDR3 reads CASAPQGQGRNSPLHF. DNA of the CDR3: TGTGCCAGCGCACCCCAAGGGCAGGGGAGAAATTCACCCCTCCACTTT.

V gene TRBV18 combines with J gene TRBJ2-1, with TRBD1 matching over 7 bases. CDR3 size: 14 residues. V shed 8 bases and J 1 base; nucleotides not matched to a gene: 5. CDR1 and CDR2 (germline): KGHSH, LQKENI. CDR3 sequence (DNA): TGTGCCAGCCGACAGGGTGGGTCCTACAATGAGCAGTTCTTC. The encoded protein is CASRQGGSYNEQFF.

This clonotype was observed a handful of times. The V and J genes are TRBV7-8 and TRBJ1-2; 8 bases match TRBD1. J was trimmed by 7 bases and V by 9 bases; bases with no gene match: 19. CDR3 length equals 16 residues. The germline V gene encodes CDR1 SGHVS and CDR2 FQNEAQ. The CDR3 region has the DNA TGTGCCAGTACACTCAATAGCCAAGGGACAGGCGGTGGCTACACCTTC. Its translation is CASTLNSQGTGGGYTF.

This clonotype was counted a few times. The chain is built from TRBV5-1 and TRBJ1-5; perhaps TRBD1 as D (5 bases). The ends were cut back, 0 bases at V and 9 bases at J, with 16 bases in the middle. The CDR3 runs to 15 residues. The germline V gene has CDR1 SGHRS and CDR2 YFSETQ. The CDR3 DNA sequence: TGCGCCAGCAGCTTGGCAGGGCAGACGTCAGGGCCCCAGCATTTT. This codes for CASSLAGQTSGPQHF.

This clonotype was found a few times. The chain recombines TRBV6-6 with TRBJ2-7; D may match TRBD1 or TRBD2 (5 bases each). The CDR3 spans 14 residues. V was clipped by 7 bases and J by 6 bases, with 19 bases between them. Germline CDR1 MNHNY, CDR2 SVGAGI (reference sequence). CDR3 DNA sequence: TGTGCCAGCACCAATCTTGCCGGGACCAGCGAGCAGTACTTC. Amino acid sequence: CASTNLAGTSEQYF.

The V and J genes are TRBV5-6 and TRBJ2-7; the D call may be TRBD1 or TRBD2 (5 bases each). Germline V lookup: CDR1 SGHDT, CDR2 YYEEEE. CDR3 length equals 16 residues. Trimming took 3 bases from V and 4 from J, leaving 20 bases between them. This chain's CDR3 is CASSSGRGARRYEQYF. CDR3 bases: TGTGCCAGCAGCTCGGGAAGGGGAGCTCGTAGGTACGAGCAGTACTTC.

The rearrangement links TRBV20-1 to TRBJ1-6, with a possible D match to TRBD1 (5 bases). The CDR3 has 15 amino acids. Deletions cut 5 bases from V and 2 bases from J, with 13 bases between. Germline CDR1 is DFQATT and CDR2 is SNEGSKA (reference sequence). This CDR3 is CSAPRGGAYNSPLHF. The CDR3 region has the DNA TGCAGTGCTCCTCGGGGGGGGGCCTATAATTCACCCCTCCACTTT.

The chain carries TRBV5-5 and TRBJ2-7; TRBD1 aligns across 9 bases. The length of the CDR3 is 15 residues. The germline V gene encodes CDR1 SGHKS and CDR2 YYEKEE (reference sequence). Trimming at V came to 0 bases and at J to 2 bases, leaving 3 bases not matched to a gene. The CDR3 reads CASSLVGQGAYEQYF. CDR3 bases: TGTGCCAGCAGCTTGGTGGGACAGGGAGCCTACGAGCAGTACTTC.